This T cell receptor (beta chain) was retrieved from a study of blood T cell repertoires in COVID-19. Per the study methods: It was from reference gene primer amplification that nucleated cell counts were estimated. The method was immunoSEQ multiplex PCR; TCRdb's version includes in-frame clones alone and lacks a portion of them. Clone size and V and J calls were adopted from that table, with D and trimming inferred from the DNA. The data hold under 300,000 clones, with about 85% observed a single time. Germline CDR1 and CDR2: SEHNR and FQNEAQ (reference sequence). This CDR3 region has 13 residues. V was clipped by 5 bases and J by 9 bases; unmatched bases: 3. Grouping used clinical history reported by participants in a survey and questionnaire. Each exposed participant met a COVID-19 case in the 2 weeks preceding study entry.

The V and J genes are TRBV7-9 and TRBJ2-1; 11 nucleotides agree with TRBD1. The sequence was obtained from a woman aged 45-65 years who had been exposed to COVID-19. The material sequenced was PBMCs or T cells enriched from blood (not recorded which). DNA of the CDR3: TGTGCCAGCAGCCCCGGGACAGGGGGTGAGCAGTTCTTC. Amino acid sequence: CASSPGTGGEQFF. Complete variable domain (other parts from reference TRBV7-9 and TRBJ2-1): DTGVSQNPRHKITKRGQNVTFRCDPISEHNRLYWYRQTLGQGPEFLTYFQNEAQLEKSRLLSDRFSAERPKGSFSTLEIQRTEQGDSAMYLCASSPGTGGEQFFGPGTRLTVL.